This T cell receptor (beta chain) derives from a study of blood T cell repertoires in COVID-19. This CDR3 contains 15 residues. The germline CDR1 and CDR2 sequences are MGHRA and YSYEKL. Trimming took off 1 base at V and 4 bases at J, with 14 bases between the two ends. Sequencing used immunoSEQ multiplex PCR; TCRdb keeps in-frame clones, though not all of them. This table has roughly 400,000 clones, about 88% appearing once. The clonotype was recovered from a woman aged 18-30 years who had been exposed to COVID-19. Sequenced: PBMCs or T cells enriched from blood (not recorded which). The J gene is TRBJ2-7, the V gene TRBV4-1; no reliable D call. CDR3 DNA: TGCGCCAGCAGCCAAGGACTTCTTAAAGAATACGAGCAGTACTTC. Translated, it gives CASSQGLLKEYEQYF.